These T cell receptor beta chains were read from a single sample in a study of blood T cell repertoires in COVID-19. The protocol was immunoSEQ multiplex PCR, while the TCRdb copy is restricted to in-frame clones and leaves out a portion. Of a few hundred thousand clones listed, around 84% are singletons. Sample: peripheral blood. These receptors were obtained from a man between 60 and 70 years old with acute or convalescent COVID-19. The CDR3 runs from the conserved cysteine through the conserved F or W. A D gene is named only where the DNA matches it firmly. Clone size is shown for a subset of rows, as once, few, many or a class of expanded clone.

cdr3_nt: TGTGCCTGGAGTACCCCCGGGACATTGAACACTGAAGCTTTCTTT; cdr3_aa: CAWSTPGTLNTEAFF; j_call: TRBJ1-1; v_call: TRBV30; clone_size: NA; d_call: NA
cdr3_nt: TGCGCCAGCAGCTTGGTAAATACAGCCCTTACTGGAAACACCATATATTTT; cdr3_aa: CASSLVNTALTGNTIYF; j_call: TRBJ1-3; v_call: TRBV5-1; clone_size: NA; d_call: NA
cdr3_nt: TGTGCCAGCAGTGAATATGAGCGGGGGCTACCCTACGAGCAGTACTTC; cdr3_aa: CASSEYERGLPYEQYF; j_call: TRBJ2-7; v_call: TRBV6-1; clone_size: NA; d_call: TRBD2
cdr3_nt: TGCGCCAGCAGCCAAGAGGCCGGGGGGGCCACATACAATGAGCAGTTCTTC; cdr3_aa: CASSQEAGGATYNEQFF; j_call: TRBJ2-1; v_call: TRBV4-1; clone_size: NA; d_call: TRBD2
cdr3_nt: TGCGCCAGCAGCCAAGCCCCGGTCGAGGGCTACGAGCAGTACTTC; cdr3_aa: CASSQAPVEGYEQYF; j_call: TRBJ2-7; v_call: TRBV4-1; clone_size: NA; d_call: NA
cdr3_nt: TGTGCCAGCCCTAGTGTCTCTGGGGCCAACGTCCTGACTTTC; cdr3_aa: CASPSVSGANVLTF; j_call: TRBJ2-6; v_call: TRBV30; clone_size: NA; d_call: NA
cdr3_nt: TGTGCCAGCACCAAGACCCAGGGGGCGGGCGAGCAGTACTTC; cdr3_aa: CASTKTQGAGEQYF; j_call: TRBJ2-7; v_call: TRBV27; clone_size: NA; d_call: TRBD1
cdr3_nt: TGTGCCAGCAGCCCCTATGGGACAGGCGTCCCTTCAGGGAATCAGCCCCAGCATTTT; cdr3_aa: CASSPYGTGVPSGNQPQHF; j_call: TRBJ1-5; v_call: TRBV5-5; clone_size: NA; d_call: TRBD1
cdr3_nt: TGCAGCGTTAATGCCCTGCTAATGAACACTGAAGCTTTCTTT; cdr3_aa: CSVNALLMNTEAFF; j_call: TRBJ1-1; v_call: TRBV29-1; clone_size: few; d_call: NA
cdr3_nt: TGCAGTGCTAGTTTGGGACTAGCGGGGTACACAGATACGCAGTATTTT; cdr3_aa: CSASLGLAGYTDTQYF; j_call: TRBJ2-3; v_call: TRBV20-1; clone_size: NA; d_call: TRBD2
cdr3_nt: TGTGCCAGCAGCCAAGAAGCGAGCGGGTCAAGCTCCTACAATGAGCAGTTCTTC; cdr3_aa: CASSQEASGSSSYNEQFF; j_call: TRBJ2-1; v_call: TRBV4-2; clone_size: NA; d_call: NA
cdr3_nt: TGCAGCGCGTACCGGGACAGGGGGCAGTTGGTGAACACTGAAGCTTTCTTT; cdr3_aa: CSAYRDRGQLVNTEAFF; j_call: TRBJ1-1; v_call: TRBV29-1; clone_size: NA; d_call: TRBD1
cdr3_nt: TGTGCCAGCAGCTTCGGGGGGGCCGTGACAGATACGCAGTATTTT; cdr3_aa: CASSFGGAVTDTQYF; j_call: TRBJ2-3; v_call: TRBV3-1/TRBV3-2; clone_size: NA; d_call: TRBD2
cdr3_nt: TGTGCCAGCAGTCCTCTAACCGGGACAGAGAACACTGAAGCTTTCTTT; cdr3_aa: CASSPLTGTENTEAFF; j_call: TRBJ1-1; v_call: TRBV14; clone_size: NA; d_call: TRBD1
cdr3_nt: TGTGCCTGGAGGGGACAGGGGGACCACACTGAAGCTTTCTTT; cdr3_aa: CAWRGQGDHTEAFF; j_call: TRBJ1-1; v_call: TRBV30; clone_size: NA; d_call: TRBD1
cdr3_nt: TGTGCCAGCAGCGTAAGCGGGGGGGTTGCAAATACGCAGTATTTT; cdr3_aa: CASSVSGGVANTQYF; j_call: TRBJ2-3; v_call: TRBV9; clone_size: once; d_call: TRBD2
cdr3_nt: TGTGCCAGCAGCCAAGGAGAGGGTCCCTACGAGCAGTACTTC; cdr3_aa: CASSQGEGPYEQYF; j_call: TRBJ2-7; v_call: TRBV4-2; clone_size: NA; d_call: NA
cdr3_nt: TGTGCCAGCAGCGTAGCCCTCACGGGTCGCACAGATACGCAGTATTTT; cdr3_aa: CASSVALTGRTDTQYF; j_call: TRBJ2-3; v_call: TRBV9; clone_size: NA; d_call: NA
cdr3_nt: TGTGCCAGCAGCTTGAGACAGTCCTCCTATGGCTACACCTTC; cdr3_aa: CASSLRQSSYGYTF; j_call: TRBJ1-2; v_call: TRBV5-4; clone_size: NA; d_call: NA
cdr3_nt: TGTGCCAGCAGCTTGGCTCGGGGGGGTCGGAACTATGGCTACACCTTC; cdr3_aa: CASSLARGGRNYGYTF; j_call: TRBJ1-2; v_call: TRBV5-6; clone_size: NA; d_call: NA
cdr3_nt: TGCGCCAGCAGCGCTGAGGGGGCGAACACTGAAGCTTTCTTT; cdr3_aa: CASSAEGANTEAFF; j_call: TRBJ1-1; v_call: TRBV4-3; clone_size: NA; d_call: TRBD1
cdr3_nt: TGTGCCAGCAGCCTCAGGACAGGCAATCAGCCCCAGCATTTT; cdr3_aa: CASSLRTGNQPQHF; j_call: TRBJ1-5; v_call: TRBV5-5; clone_size: NA; d_call: NA
cdr3_nt: TGTGCCAGCAGCTTAGTCACCGACAGGAGCGAGCAGTACTTC; cdr3_aa: CASSLVTDRSEQYF; j_call: TRBJ2-7; v_call: TRBV7-2; clone_size: NA; d_call: NA
cdr3_nt: TGTGCCAGCAGTTACTCGACAGGGGGCAAGTACGAGCAGTACTTC; cdr3_aa: CASSYSTGGKYEQYF; j_call: TRBJ2-7; v_call: TRBV6-6; clone_size: NA; d_call: TRBD1
cdr3_nt: TGCGCCAGCAGCCAAGATCTCGGGGTACGTGGCTACACCTTC; cdr3_aa: CASSQDLGVRGYTF; j_call: TRBJ1-2; v_call: TRBV4-3; clone_size: NA; d_call: NA
cdr3_nt: TGTGCCAGCAGCGTAGGAGGGGGAAACACCATATATTTT; cdr3_aa: CASSVGGGNTIYF; j_call: TRBJ1-3; v_call: TRBV9; clone_size: NA; d_call: NA
cdr3_nt: TGTGCCAGCAGCCTCCCTGGGCTGACAGGGAAGGACACTGAAGCTTTCTTT; cdr3_aa: CASSLPGLTGKDTEAFF; j_call: TRBJ1-1; v_call: TRBV7-9; clone_size: NA; d_call: TRBD1
cdr3_nt: TGTGCCACATCCGGGACAGGGGGCTACGAGCAGTACTTC; cdr3_aa: CATSGTGGYEQYF; j_call: TRBJ2-7; v_call: TRBV27; clone_size: once; d_call: TRBD1
cdr3_nt: TGTGCCAGCAGCCCCTGGGGGGGGGAGACCCAGTACTTC; cdr3_aa: CASSPWGGETQYF; j_call: TRBJ2-5; v_call: TRBV7-7; clone_size: NA; d_call: TRBD2
cdr3_nt: TGTGCCAGCAGCCGCCGGGACAGGGGATCGAACACTGAAGCTTTCTTT; cdr3_aa: CASSRRDRGSNTEAFF; j_call: TRBJ1-1; v_call: TRBV7-8; clone_size: many; d_call: TRBD1
cdr3_nt: TGTGCCAGCAGATCCCCTAGTCGGGGATTCGTCGGTGAGCAGTTCTTC; cdr3_aa: CASRSPSRGFVGEQFF; j_call: TRBJ2-1; v_call: TRBV5-8; clone_size: NA; d_call: NA